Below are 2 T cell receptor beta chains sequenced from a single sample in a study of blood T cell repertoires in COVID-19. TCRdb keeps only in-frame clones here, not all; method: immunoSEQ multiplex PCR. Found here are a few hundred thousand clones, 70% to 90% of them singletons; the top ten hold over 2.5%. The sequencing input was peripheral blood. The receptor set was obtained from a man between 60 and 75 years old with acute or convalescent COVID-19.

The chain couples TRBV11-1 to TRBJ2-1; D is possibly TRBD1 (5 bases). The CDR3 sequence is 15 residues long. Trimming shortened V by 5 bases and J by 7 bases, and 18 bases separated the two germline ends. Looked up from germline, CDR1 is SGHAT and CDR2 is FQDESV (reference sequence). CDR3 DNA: TGTGCCAGCAGCCTCTTAAATGCAGGGCTGAATGAGCAGTTCTTC. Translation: CASSLLNAGLNEQFF. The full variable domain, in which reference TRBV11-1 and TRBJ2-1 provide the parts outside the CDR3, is EAEVAQSPRYKITEKSQAVAFWCDPISGHATLYWYRQILGQGPELLVQFQDESVVDDSQLPKDRFSAERLKGVDSTLKIQPAELGDSAMYLCASSLLNAGLNEQFFGPGTRLTVL.

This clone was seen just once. CDR3 in amino acids: CASSLAGGYGYTF. Written as DNA, the CDR3 is TGTGCCAGCAGCTTGGCCGGGGGCTATGGCTACACCTTC. This chain uses TRBV5-4 with TRBJ1-2; D possibly corresponds to TRBD1 (5 bases). Germline CDR1 is SGHNT and CDR2 is YYREEE (reference sequence). This CDR3 has 13 amino acids. V lost 0 bases to trimming and J lost 4 bases, with 7 bases between them.